The 18 T cell receptor beta chains reported below all come from one sample, sequenced in a study of technical replicates of blood from a handful of donors. The repertoire was sequenced with immunoSEQ multiplex PCR; TCRdb's copy has only in-frame clones and lacks some. The repertoire includes approximately 80,000 clones, 98% of them detected once, and around 0.15% sits in the top ten. The source material was T cells isolated from PBMCs. The receptors were gathered from a human donor in good health.

The chain uses TRBV28 and TRBJ2-3, with 7 bases lining up with TRBD2. This CDR3 contains 15 residues. V lost 5 bases and J lost 2; bases outside the gene matches: 7. Germline V gives CDR1 MDHEN, CDR2 SYDVKM. CDR3 region: CASSTASGTTDTQYF. CDR3 in DNA: TGTGCCAGCAGTACCGCAAGCGGGACCACAGATACGCAGTATTTT.

This clone was observed once. J is TRBJ2-7 and V is TRBV9; maybe TRBD2 (5 bases). Between the trimmed V and J ends, which lost 0 bases and 3 bases, there was a span of 10 bases. This CDR3 comprises 14 residues. The germline V gene encodes CDR1 SGDLS and CDR2 YYNGEE. The CDR3 sequence is CASSVGGEGYEQYF. The DNA for the CDR3 is TGTGCCAGCAGCGTAGGGGGTGAGGGCTACGAGCAGTACTTC. The full variable domain, with the rest looked up from reference TRBV9 and TRBJ2-7, is DSGVTQTPKHLITATGQRVTLRCSPRSGDLSVYWYQQSLDQGLQFLIQYYNGEERAKGNILERFSAQQFPDLHSELNLSSLELGDSALYFCASSVGGEGYEQYFGPGTRLTVT.

This chain links TRBV6-1 with TRBJ2-2; D gene ambiguous. The germline V gene has CDR1 MNHNS and CDR2 SASEGT. V lost 3 bases and J 0 bases, leaving 5 bases between the germline ends. This CDR3 region has 14 residues. The CDR3 nucleotides are TGTGCCAGCAGTGAGGCAGCGAACACCGGGGAGCTGTTTTTT. This encodes CASSEAANTGELFF.

The table lists this clone with a count of one. The CDR3 coding sequence is TGTGCCAGCAGGGAGCTTAGCGGGAGCTCCTACGAGCAGTACTTC. Translating gives CASRELSGSSYEQYF. The gene calls are TRBV28 and TRBJ2-7; 9 bases are shared with TRBD2. This CDR3 comprises 15 residues. The ends lost 6 bases at V and 0 bases at J; junction bases unmatched: 6. Germline loops: CDR1 MDHEN, CDR2 SYDVKM.

This clone was seen just once. V and J are TRBV10-2 and TRBJ1-1; D uncertain. CDR3 length: 13 residues. V was trimmed by 8 bases and J by 1 base, leaving 11 bases between them. Per the germline V gene, CDR1 is WSHSY and CDR2 is SAAADI. The CDR3, as DNA: TGCGCCAGCTGGGAGGGAGCGAACACTGAAGCTTTCTTT. Translating it yields CASWEGANTEAFF.

The chain couples TRBV2 to TRBJ2-1; 10 bases line up with TRBD1. Germline values: CDR1 SNHLY, CDR2 FYNNEI. Unmatched junction bases numbered 5, after V lost 6 bases and J lost 15 bases. The CDR3 covers 11 residues. Here the CDR3 reads CASRGQGNRFF. DNA of the CDR3: TGTGCCAGCAGGGGACAGGGGAATAGGTTCTTC.

V is TRBV12-5 and J is TRBJ1-4; D remains unclear. CDR3 length: 18 residues. Trimming took 0 bases from V and 0 from J, leaving 14 bases between them. Germline CDR1 reads LGHNT; CDR2 reads FRNRAP. The CDR3 DNA reads TGTGCTAGTGGTTTGGTACGAACAGCCCTCACAACTAATGAAAAACTGTTTTTT. Translated: CASGLVRTALTTNEKLFF.

The chain carries TRBV5-6 and TRBJ1-2, with 9 bases identical to TRBD1. Unmatched junction bases numbered 8, after V lost 4 bases and J lost 4 bases. The length of the CDR3 is 15 residues. Germline V CDR1 and CDR2: SGHDT, YYEEEE. The CDR3 loop is CASSMWDRVSYGYTF. For the CDR3, the DNA is TGTGCCAGCAGCATGTGGGACAGGGTGAGCTATGGCTACACCTTC.

The chain links TRBV11-2 to TRBJ2-7; perhaps TRBD1 as D (6 bases). Trimming removed 1 base at V and 4 bases at J, with 11 bases between. The CDR3 covers 14 residues. CDR1 SGHAT and CDR2 FQNNGV come from the germline V gene. The CDR3 region has the DNA TGTGCCAGCAGCTTAGCGGTGGACAGTTACGAGCAGTACTTC. Its translation is CASSLAVDSYEQYF.

The rearrangement uses TRBV27 and TRBJ2-5, with a weak D call TRBD2 (6 bases). Trimming removed 3 bases from V and 6 bases from J, with 17 bases in between. The CDR3 length is 15 residues. Germline V gives CDR1 MNHEY, CDR2 SMNVEV (reference sequence). The CDR3: CASSFQGGFGQTQYF. The CDR3 DNA sequence: TGTGCCAGCAGTTTCCAAGGAGGGTTTGGGCAGACCCAGTACTTC.

This chain connects TRBV9 to TRBJ2-5; 8 bases are a match to TRBD2. The length of the CDR3 is 15 residues. The V gene's germline CDR1 is SGDLS and CDR2 YYNGEE. Trimming removed 3 bases from V and 5 bases from J; junction bases left unmatched: 9. The CDR3 sequence: CASSAREGRTETQYF. The CDR3 DNA sequence: TGTGCCAGCAGCGCCCGGGAGGGACGCACGGAGACCCAGTACTTC.

The chain joins TRBV5-1 to TRBJ2-5, with D possibly matching TRBD2 (6 bases). With 1 base removed from V and 3 bases from J, the gap between germline ends came to 13 bases. Germline CDR1 SGHRS, CDR2 YFSETQ. The CDR3 runs to 15 residues. DNA of the CDR3: TGCGCCAGCAGCTTGCGCGGGCCTAGCGAAGAGACCCAGTACTTC. As protein: CASSLRGPSEETQYF.

The V gene is TRBV19, the J gene TRBJ2-7, with 7 bases that match TRBD2. The CDR3 has 10 amino acids. Germline-derived CDR1 and CDR2 are LNHDA and SQIVND (reference sequence). CDR3 sequence (DNA): TGTGCGGCGGGAGCCTACGAGCAGTACTTC. Encoded protein: CAAGAYEQYF.

The CDR3 bases are TGTGCCCACCGACTAGCGGCGAACACCGGGGAGCTGTTTTTT. Protein sequence: CAHRLAANTGELFF. This chain connects TRBV30 to TRBJ2-2; the match to TRBD2 covers 9 bases. Trimming at V came to 8 bases and at J to 0 bases, leaving 4 bases not matched to a gene. Germline V gives CDR1 GTSNPN, CDR2 SVGIG (reference sequence). The CDR3 runs to 14 residues.

The chain carries TRBV7-9 and TRBJ2-1; tentatively, D is TRBD2 (6 bases). Germline V gene sequence: CDR1 SEHNR, CDR2 FQNEAQ (reference sequence). Deletions cut 0 bases from V and 5 bases from J, with 17 bases between. The CDR3 covers 17 residues. The CDR3 is CASSLAHLGDSHNEQFF. The CDR3 coding sequence is TGTGCCAGCAGCTTAGCGCATTTGGGGGACTCGCACAATGAGCAGTTCTTC.

The rearrangement joins TRBV5-4 to TRBJ2-1; the D gene is possibly TRBD2 (6 bases). The CDR3 is 13 amino acids. Germline V gene lookup returns CDR1 SGHNT and CDR2 YYREEE (reference sequence). Trimming stripped 1 base from V and 9 bases from J, with 11 bases between. This CDR3 reads CASSLSLGGEQFF. CDR3 in DNA: TGTGCCAGCAGCTTGAGCCTCGGGGGTGAGCAGTTCTTC.

V is TRBV5-1 and J is TRBJ1-2, with TRBD1 matching 7 bases. CDR1 is SGHRS, CDR2 YFSETQ, per germline. The CDR3 extends over 16 amino acids. With V trimmed by 2 bases and J by 6 bases, 13 bases remained unmatched. CDR3 nucleotides: TGCGCCAGCAGCTTCCAGACAGGGACCCCTCTTAATGGCTACACCTTC. The encoded protein is CASSFQTGTPLNGYTF.

This clone was recorded only once. V and J are TRBV28 and TRBJ1-4, with a tentative D call TRBD1 (5 bases). Germline V gene data show CDR1 as MDHEN and CDR2 as SYDVKM. Trimming stripped 4 bases from V and 2 bases from J, with 8 bases between. This CDR3 spans 14 amino acids. Here the CDR3 DNA reads TGTGCCAGCAGTTCGGGGGTCACTAATGAAAAACTGTTTTTT. It encodes CASSSGVTNEKLFF.